These 2 T cell receptor beta chains came from one sample sequenced in a study of blood T cell repertoires in COVID-19. Only in-frame clones appear in the TCRdb table, and some are missing; sequencing was by immunoSEQ multiplex PCR. The table includes about 220,000 clones, roughly nine tenths detected once. The material sequenced was PBMCs or T cells enriched from blood (not recorded which). The receptors here all came from a woman aged 18 to 35 in a cohort exposed to, infected with or recovered from COVID-19 (not recorded which).

This chain links TRBV10-3 with TRBJ2-1; perhaps TRBD1 as D (6 bases). The CDR3 runs to 15 residues. Looked up from germline, CDR1 is ENHRY and CDR2 is SYGVKD. Trimming removed 8 bases at V and 5 bases at J, with 19 bases between. The CDR3 DNA reads as TGTGCCATCGGGGCAGGGGTAGCAGCTAACAATGAGCAGTTCTTC. It yields the protein CAIGAGVAANNEQFF.

The chain is built from TRBV29-1 and TRBJ1-1, with 8 bases that match TRBD1. V was clipped by 5 bases and J by 0 bases; unmatched bases: 2. The germline CDR1 and CDR2 sequences are SQVTM and ANQGSEA. The CDR3 loop spans 13 amino acids. This chain's CDR3 is CSVKQGVNTEAFF. CDR3 in DNA: TGCAGCGTTAAACAGGGGGTGAACACTGAAGCTTTCTTT.